The T cell receptor (beta chain) under discussion was sequenced for a study of T-cell reconstitution after alpha-beta-depleted transplantation in children. Overall study results and limits: TCRbeta diversity was high at day 60 in some patients (a result of surviving recipient T cells and thymic progenitors). A year post-transplant, T-cell counts and diversity derived mostly from newly produced T cells. Alpha-beta T cells present about two months after transplant were reported to originate from several hundred expanded graft clones.

This CDR3 is 14 amino acids long. The germline V and J ends were trimmed by 1 base and 5 bases, with 10 bases remaining between them. CDR1 is SGHDT and CDR2 is YYEEEE in the germline V gene. TCRbeta library construction was performed incorporating unique molecular identifiers. Via MiXCR, TCRdb re-called the PCR reads, giving one row per CDR3 protein. The sample lists 530,000 or so distinct CDR3 sequences, 25% to 30% occurring once. Remarks on this clonotype: Its antigen remains unidentified.

The sample consisted of PBMCs, taken before TCRalphabeta/CD19-depleted stem cell transplant. The TCR originated in a boy less than two years old with Wiskott-Aldrich syndrome, due to receive a stem cell transplant. The genes are TRBV5-6 and TRBJ2-1; D is unresolved. CDR3 sequence: CASSLFMGNNEQFF. CDR3 nucleotides: TGTGCCAGCAGCTTGTTTATGGGCAACAATGAGCAGTTCTTC. Full variable domain (remainder filled in from reference TRBV5-6 and TRBJ2-1): DAGVTQSPTHLIKTRGQQVTLRCSPKSGHDTVSWYQQALGQGPQFIFQYYEEEERQRGNFPDRFSGHQFPNYSSELNVNALLLGDSALYLCASSLFMGNNEQFFGPGTRLTVL.